The source of this T cell receptor beta chain is a study of cytomegalovirus exposure and HLA in healthy donors. 13 Jbeta primers and 60 Vbeta primers were used for the PCR. TCRdb's table, derived via immunoSEQ multiplex PCR, lists solely in-frame clones and lacks some. The sample has some 150,000 clones; around 90% are singletons. General observations from the study: Later work showed greater clonal expansion in HLA-associated TCR beta chains than in equally common others. The study designated 160 or so TCR beta chains cytomegalovirus-associated.

Germline CDR1 is MNHNS and CDR2 is SASEGT. Trimming at V came to 8 bases and at J to 3 bases, leaving 3 bases not matched to a gene. CDR3 size: 14 residues. A word on this clone: Its matching antigen is unknown. Other DNA sequences in the sample encode the same CDR3.

Source material: PBMCs. The receptor was isolated from a woman in her twenties or thirties in good health and CMV-seronegative. The gene calls are TRBV6-1 and TRBJ1-6; 8 bases agree with TRBD1. This CDR3 reads CASRTGNYNSPLHF. Here the CDR3 DNA reads TGTGCCAGCCGGACAGGGAACTATAATTCACCCCTCCACTTT.